A selection of T cell receptor beta chains follows, all from one sample in a study of PD-1 blockade in classical Hodgkin lymphoma. Produced via immunoSEQ multiplex PCR; TCRdb's table is partial and in-frame only. The sample records approximately 10,000 clones, 80% to 95% being singletons. The sequenced sample was peripheral blood mononuclear cells (PBMCs), obtained at baseline. The receptors originated from a human donor with classical Hodgkin lymphoma. Both conserved end residues are part of each CDR3. D genes are given only for firm matches. Clone size, where shown, is once, few, many, or a class for clones that have expanded.

v_gene,j_gene,len,d_gene,abundance,CDR3nt,CDR3aa
TRBV5-6,TRBJ2-7,18,TRBD2,-,TGTGCCAGCAGCTTACGGCTAGCGGGACTACTAACAAACTACGAGCAGTACTTC,CASSLRLAGLLTNYEQYF
TRBV5-6,TRBJ2-2,17,TRBD1,-,TGTGCCAGCAGCTGGACAGGGAGAGTCCTTTACACCGGGGAGCTGTTTTTT,CASSWTGRVLYTGELFF
TRBV20-1,TRBJ1-1,11,-,few,TGCAGTGCTAGTTACGGTACTGAAGCTTTCTTT,CSASYGTEAFF
TRBV9,TRBJ2-7,15,-,-,TGTGCCAGCAGCGTAGTGGCAGGGGGAGGGAACGAGCAGTACTTC,CASSVVAGGGNEQYF
TRBV7-2,TRBJ2-1,18,TRBD2,few,TGTGCCAGCAGCCCTAGCGGGAGGGCGACGAGCTCCTACAATGAGCAGTTCTTC,CASSPSGRATSSYNEQFF
TRBV6-6,TRBJ2-7,15,TRBD2,-,TGTGCCAGCAGTTACTCGGCTAGCGGGAGTTACGAGCAGTACTTC,CASSYSASGSYEQYF
TRBV6-5,TRBJ1-2,10,-,-,TGTGCCAGCTATTTAGATGGCTACACCTTC,CASYLDGYTF
TRBV5-4,TRBJ1-5,15,-,once,TGTGCCAGCAGCGAGGGGGGGTATAGCAATCAGCCCCAGCATTTT,CASSEGGYSNQPQHF
TRBV5-1,TRBJ2-5,18,TRBD2,-,TGCGCCAGCAGCCTACCGGGACTAGCGGGAGGGCCCCAAGAGACCCAGTACTTC,CASSLPGLAGGPQETQYF
TRBV29-1,TRBJ2-3,14,TRBD1,-,TGCAGCGGCCGGACAGGGTCATATGCAGATACGCAGTATTTT,CSGRTGSYADTQYF
TRBV9,TRBJ1-2,11,TRBD1,-,TGTGCCAGCAGCCAGGGGGATGGCTACACCTTC,CASSQGDGYTF
TRBV18,TRBJ1-2,16,TRBD1,-,TGTGCCAGCTCCCTCTCGGGACAGGGGAGGAACTATGGCTACACCTTC,CASSLSGQGRNYGYTF
TRBV15,TRBJ2-3,15,TRBD2,-,TGTGCCACCAGCATTAGCGGGATCTACTCTGATACGCAGTATTTT,CATSISGIYSDTQYF
TRBV9,TRBJ1-1,14,-,-,TGTGCCAGCAGCGTCCAGGGAGGGGGGGCTGAAGCTTTCTTT,CASSVQGGGAEAFF
TRBV28,TRBJ2-1,14,TRBD1,-,TGTGCCAGCAGTCCAGGGGGATTCTACAATGAGCAGTTCTTC,CASSPGGFYNEQFF
TRBV29-1,TRBJ2-3,12,-,-,TGCAGCGTTTGGACAGACACAGATACGCAGTATTTT,CSVWTDTDTQYF
TRBV5-1,TRBJ2-2,15,TRBD1,-,TGCGCCAGCAGCCTAGGACAGGGAGAAACCGGGGAGCTGTTTTTT,CASSLGQGETGELFF
TRBV7-9,TRBJ1-2,13,-,-,TGTGCCAGCAGCCCTACAGTTAACTATGGCTACACCTTC,CASSPTVNYGYTF
TRBV10-3,TRBJ2-1,13,-,-,TGTGCCATCACCGACTTCGCTTACAATGAGCAGTTCTTC,CAITDFAYNEQFF
TRBV6-4,TRBJ2-5,15,TRBD2,few,TGTGCCAGCAGTCCCGGGACTAGCGACCAAGAGACCCAGTACTTC,CASSPGTSDQETQYF
TRBV6-1,TRBJ2-2,18,-,-,TGTGCCAGCAGTGCCTACGGCAGGAGCCTAATAAACACCGGGGAGCTGTTTTTT,CASSAYGRSLINTGELFF
TRBV10-3,TRBJ2-1,18,TRBD2,-,TGTGCCATCAGGCCCCTGCGGCTAGCGGGAGAAACTTACAATGAGCAGTTCTTC,CAIRPLRLAGETYNEQFF
TRBV7-2,TRBJ2-6,15,-,-,TGTGCCAGCAGCTTAGCGAGCTCTGGGGCCAACGTCCTGACTTTC,CASSLASSGANVLTF
TRBV6-6,TRBJ2-5,14,-,-,TGTGCCAGCACCCCCCAGGGCATGGGCGAGACCCAGTACTTC,CASTPQGMGETQYF
TRBV25-1,TRBJ1-1,13,TRBD1,-,TGTGCCAGCAGTGACAGGGGGCTCACTGAAGCTTTCTTT,CASSDRGLTEAFF
TRBV30,TRBJ2-7,11,-,-,TGTGCCTGGAGTGAAGGGTTCGAGCAGTACTTC,CAWSEGFEQYF
TRBV10-3,TRBJ1-3,16,-,-,TGTGCCATCAGTGAGTCTTTGGTTTTCAAAGGAAACACCATATATTTT,CAISESLVFKGNTIYF
TRBV7-6,TRBJ1-1,15,TRBD1,-,TGTGCCAGCAGCTTGACAGGGGGATTGAACACTGAAGCTTTCTTT,CASSLTGGLNTEAFF
TRBV6-1,TRBJ2-1,20,TRBD2,-,TGTGCCAGCAGTGCGCCAGGGTCGGTAGCGGGAGGATCGGGATACAATGAGCAGTTCTTC,CASSAPGSVAGGSGYNEQFF
TRBV12-2,TRBJ1-2,16,-,-,TGTGCAAGTCGCTTAGTCAAACGGACAGGCTCCTATGGCTACACCTTC,CASRLVKRTGSYGYTF
TRBV5-1,TRBJ1-1,16,-,-,TGCGCCAGCAGTTATTCCGGGACAAGCATGAACACTGAAGCTTTCTTT,CASSYSGTSMNTEAFF
TRBV10-1,TRBJ2-3,14,TRBD2,-,TGCGCCAGCAGCCAAGCGGGAGGCACAGATACGCAGTATTTT,CASSQAGGTDTQYF
TRBV27,TRBJ2-1,13,TRBD2,once,TGTGCCAGCAGTTTAGCCGGGACTAGTCACCCGTTCTTC,CASSLAGTSHPFF
TRBV6-1,TRBJ2-5,13,-,-,TGTGCCAGCAGTGCTAGTTTCGCGGAGACCCAGTACTTC,CASSASFAETQYF
TRBV9,TRBJ1-2,13,-,once,TGTGCCAGCAGCACACAGGGTCTCCATGGCTACACCTTC,CASSTQGLHGYTF
TRBV12-5,TRBJ2-3,17,-,-,TGTGCTAGTGGTTTGGTACACTGGGACCAGGTTTTTGGTACGCAGTATTTT,CASGLVHWDQVFGTQYF
TRBV2,TRBJ2-3,14,-,-,TGTGCCAGCCACCAAGAAAGGTTGACAGATACGCAGTATTTT,CASHQERLTDTQYF
TRBV6-5,TRBJ1-1,13,-,-,TGTGCCAGCGTCCCCGGGTGGAACACTGAAGCTTTCTTT,CASVPGWNTEAFF
TRBV6-4,TRBJ2-2,14,-,few,TGTGCCAGCAGTGCCGCGGGAACCACCGGGGAGCTGTTTTTT,CASSAAGTTGELFF
TRBV4-2,TRBJ2-1,19,TRBD2,-,TGTGCCAGCAGCCAAGTTCTAGCGGGAGGGGTTAAGGTCCTCAATGAGCAGTTCTTC,CASSQVLAGGVKVLNEQFF
TRBV19,TRBJ2-7,14,-,-,TGTGCCAGTATGGGTCAGGGACCAGCCTACGAGCAGTACTTC,CASMGQGPAYEQYF
TRBV10-3,TRBJ1-2,12,-,-,TGTGCCACTCTAGGTGAGGACTATGGCTACACCTTC,CATLGEDYGYTF